The clone carrying this TCR beta chain was counted only a few times. A much bigger clone sits one base away, suggesting this may be a read error. This entry belongs to a study of T cells in Graves' hyperthyroidism and ophthalmopathy. Template material for amplifying TCR beta CDR3 regions consisted of RNA transcripts. Initially, a first-round RT-PCR of the TCR CDR3 employed the HTBI primer set. TCRdb redid the calling of the multiplex PCR reads with MiXCR, one entry per CDR3 protein. The sample gives almost 350,000 distinct CDR3 sequences, around 18% of which show up once; roughly 16% is in the top ten. The germline V and J ends were trimmed by 1 base and 1 base, with 11 bases remaining between them. Germline CDR1 is SGHKS and CDR2 is YYEKEE (reference sequence). This CDR3 is 15 amino acids long.

Sequencing was done on a sample of blood. The rearrangement uses TRBV5-5 and TRBJ2-5; maybe TRBD2 (6 bases). This TCR was sampled from a woman aged 40 to 50 with Graves' ophthalmopathy. The CDR3 DNA sequence: TGTGCCAGCAGCTTGTCGGCGGGGATCCAAGAGACCCAGTACTTC. Its protein is CASSLSAGIQETQYF.